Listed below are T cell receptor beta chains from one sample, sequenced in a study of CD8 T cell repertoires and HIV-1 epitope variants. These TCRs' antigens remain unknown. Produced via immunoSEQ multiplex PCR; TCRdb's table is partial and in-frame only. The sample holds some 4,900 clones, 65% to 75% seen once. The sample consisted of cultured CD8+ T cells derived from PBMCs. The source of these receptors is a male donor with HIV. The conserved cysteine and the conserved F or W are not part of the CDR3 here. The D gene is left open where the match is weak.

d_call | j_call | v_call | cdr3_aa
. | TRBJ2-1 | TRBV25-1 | ASSEWAGRNNEQF
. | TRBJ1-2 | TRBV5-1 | ASSMKGPSSNGYT
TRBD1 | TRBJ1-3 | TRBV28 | ASSLLLAGTDSGNTIY
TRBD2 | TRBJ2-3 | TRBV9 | ASSASGGDSTDTQY
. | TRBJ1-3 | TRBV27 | ASSSNIQRLSSGNTIY
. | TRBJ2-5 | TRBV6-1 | ATAGTRSQY
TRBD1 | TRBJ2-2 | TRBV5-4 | ASSFPQGQGATGELF
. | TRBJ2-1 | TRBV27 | ASSLSSRVNSYNEQF
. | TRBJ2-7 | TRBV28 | ASSGLVTYEQY
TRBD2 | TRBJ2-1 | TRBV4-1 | ASSQEPSGNEQF
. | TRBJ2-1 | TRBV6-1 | ASSDYHPAGHNEQF
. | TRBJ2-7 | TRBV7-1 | ASSLRAGEQY
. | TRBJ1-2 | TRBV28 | ASSVNSGRNPYGYT
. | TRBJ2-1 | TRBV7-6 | ASSLGGSNEQF
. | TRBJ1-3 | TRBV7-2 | ASSLNSFSGNTIY
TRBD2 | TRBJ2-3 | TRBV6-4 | ASSDSRGGTDTQY
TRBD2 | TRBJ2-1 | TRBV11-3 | ASSFRSGSYNEQF
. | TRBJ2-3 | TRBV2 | ASRMGGGWTDTQY